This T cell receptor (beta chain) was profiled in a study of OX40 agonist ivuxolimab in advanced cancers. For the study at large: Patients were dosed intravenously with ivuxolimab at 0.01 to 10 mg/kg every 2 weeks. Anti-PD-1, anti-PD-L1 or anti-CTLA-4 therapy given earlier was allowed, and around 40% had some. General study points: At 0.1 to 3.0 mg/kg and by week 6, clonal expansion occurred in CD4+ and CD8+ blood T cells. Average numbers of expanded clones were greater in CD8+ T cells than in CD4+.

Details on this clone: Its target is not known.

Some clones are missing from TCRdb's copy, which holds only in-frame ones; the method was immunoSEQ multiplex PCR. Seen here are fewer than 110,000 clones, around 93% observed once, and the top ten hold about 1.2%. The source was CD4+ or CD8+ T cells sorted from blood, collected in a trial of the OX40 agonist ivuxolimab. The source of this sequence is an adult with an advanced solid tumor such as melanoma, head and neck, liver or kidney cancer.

The CDR3: CATSSRVAVETQYF. CDR3 in DNA: TGTGCCACCAGCAGCCGCGTAGCGGTAGAGACCCAGTACTTC. This rearrangement joins TRBV15 to TRBJ2-5; D perhaps matches TRBD2 (6 bases). The CDR3 runs to 14 residues. The germline gives CDR1 LNHNV, CDR2 YYDKDF (reference sequence). V shed 3 bases and J shed 4 bases, with 12 bases lying between them.